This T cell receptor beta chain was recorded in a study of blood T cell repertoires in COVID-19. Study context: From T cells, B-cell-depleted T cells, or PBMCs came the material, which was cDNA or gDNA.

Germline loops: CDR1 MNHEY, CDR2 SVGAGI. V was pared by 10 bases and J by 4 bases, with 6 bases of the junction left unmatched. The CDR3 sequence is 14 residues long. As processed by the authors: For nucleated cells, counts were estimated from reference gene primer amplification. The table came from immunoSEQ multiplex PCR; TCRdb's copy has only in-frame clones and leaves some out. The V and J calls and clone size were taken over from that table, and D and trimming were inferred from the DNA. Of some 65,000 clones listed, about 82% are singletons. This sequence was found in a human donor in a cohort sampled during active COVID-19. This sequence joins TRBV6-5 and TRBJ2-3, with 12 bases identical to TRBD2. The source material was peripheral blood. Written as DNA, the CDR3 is TGTGCCACCCAGACTAGCGGGAGCCCAGATACGCAGTATTTT. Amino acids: CATQTSGSPDTQYF.